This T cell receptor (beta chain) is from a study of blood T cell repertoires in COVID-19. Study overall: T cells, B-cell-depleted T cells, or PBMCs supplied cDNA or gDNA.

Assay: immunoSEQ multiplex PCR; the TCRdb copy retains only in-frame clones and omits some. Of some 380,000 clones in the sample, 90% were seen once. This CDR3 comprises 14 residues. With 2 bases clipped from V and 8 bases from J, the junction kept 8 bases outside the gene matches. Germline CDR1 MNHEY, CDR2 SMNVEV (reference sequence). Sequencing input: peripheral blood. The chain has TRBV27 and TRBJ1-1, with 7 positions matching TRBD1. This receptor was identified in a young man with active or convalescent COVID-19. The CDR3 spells CASSLTTGAPEAFF. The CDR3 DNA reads TGTGCCAGCAGTTTAACTACAGGGGCCCCCGAAGCTTTCTTT.